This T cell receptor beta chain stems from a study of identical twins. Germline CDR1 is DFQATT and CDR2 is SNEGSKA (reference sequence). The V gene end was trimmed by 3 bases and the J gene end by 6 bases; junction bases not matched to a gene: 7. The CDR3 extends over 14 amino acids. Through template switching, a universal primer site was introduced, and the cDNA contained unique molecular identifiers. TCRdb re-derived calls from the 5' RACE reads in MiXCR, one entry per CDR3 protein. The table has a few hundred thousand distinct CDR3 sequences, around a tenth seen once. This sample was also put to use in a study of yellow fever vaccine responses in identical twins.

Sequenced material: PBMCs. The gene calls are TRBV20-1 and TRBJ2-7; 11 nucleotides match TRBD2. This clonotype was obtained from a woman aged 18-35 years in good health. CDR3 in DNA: TGCAGTGCTAGGTCCACTAGCGGGAGTCCCGAGCAGTACTTC. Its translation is CSARSTSGSPEQYF.